This TCR beta chain originates from a study of shared clonotypes between healthy human individuals. Study-wide background: Donor composition was a couple of women and three men, aged 18 to 49. Overall study results and limits: As a rule, naive subsets had a larger estimated richness than memory subsets.

This clone was detected many times. Antigen unknown. Data came from immunoSEQ multiplex PCR; TCRdb stores just in-frame clones and leaves some out. The data show over 95,000 clones, 68% seen once. V lost 4 bases and J 0 bases, leaving 17 bases between the germline ends. The CDR3 is 17 amino acids. Germline-derived CDR1 and CDR2 are SGHVS and FNYEAQ. The V gene is TRBV7-6, the J gene TRBJ2-3; D unclear. The sequenced sample consisted of memory CD8+ T cells sorted from blood. Specified subset: CD45RO+ cells pooled with CCR7-negative TemRA cells. The sequence came from a woman under 40 in good health. CDR3 loop: CASSSSSGVTSTDTQYF. The CDR3 region has the DNA TGTGCCAGCAGCTCCTCCTCCGGAGTTACTAGCACAGATACGCAGTATTTT. The full variable domain, completed using reference TRBV7-6 and TRBJ2-3, is GAGVSQSPRYKVTKRGQDVALRCDPISGHVSLYWYRQALGQGPEFLTYFNYEAQQDKSGLPNDRFSAERPEGSISTLTIQRTEQRDSAMYRCASSSSSGVTSTDTQYFGPGTRLTVL.